Presented here are 20 T cell receptor beta chains from one specimen sequenced in a study of shared clonotypes between healthy human individuals. Terminally differentiated effector memory CD45RA+ cells were left out of the naive CD8 fraction, which was CD45RO-negative and positively selected for CCR7. Sequencing was performed with immunoSEQ multiplex PCR; in TCRdb, only in-frame clones are kept and a portion is missing. This table holds about 1,800,000 clones, around 96% found once. The specimen was naive CD8+ T cells sorted from blood. These receptors were collected from a man in his late teens or twenties in good health.

About this clone: The germline gene is not matched at one end of the junction; a read error may be the cause. This sequence joins TRBV10-3 and TRBJ2-2; D gene unclear. Germline CDR1 is ENHRY and CDR2 is SYGVKD. The CDR3 runs 11 residues. The CDR3 sequence is CAISQSGELFF. CDR3 DNA: TGTGCCATCAGTCAGTCCGGGGAGCTGTTTTTT.

CDR3 loop: CASSFSSEGLLNTEAFF. Here the CDR3 DNA reads TGTGCCAGCAGTTTTTCCAGTGAAGGGCTCCTGAACACTGAAGCTTTCTTT. This chain joins TRBV28 and TRBJ1-1; D is ambiguous. Trimming stripped 3 bases from V and 0 bases from J, with 17 bases between. The CDR3 contains 17 residues. In germline, CDR1 is MDHEN, CDR2 SYDVKM.

This chain uses TRBV5-4 with TRBJ1-1, with D hard to call. V shed 4 bases and J shed 6 bases, with 7 bases lying between them. The CDR3 is made up of 11 amino acids. Germline loops: CDR1 SGHNT, CDR2 YYREEE (reference sequence). The CDR3, as DNA: TGTGCCAGCAGCCACGGCTCTGAAGCTTTCTTT. It codes for CASSHGSEAFF.

The rearrangement uses TRBV19 and TRBJ2-5, with D tentatively TRBD1 (5 bases). V was clipped by 1 base and J by 5 bases, with 17 bases between them. Germline V lookup: CDR1 LNHDA, CDR2 SQIVND (reference sequence). There are 16 residues in the CDR3. The CDR3 DNA reads TGTGCCAGTAGTATAGGATCGGGCCTTGGGGCTGAGACCCAGTACTTC. It codes for CASSIGSGLGAETQYF.

The rearrangement uses TRBV27 and TRBJ2-5, with 15 bases that match TRBD2. V trimming: 5 bases; J trimming: 1 base; junction bases outside the gene matches: 5. Per the germline V gene, CDR1 is MNHEY and CDR2 is SMNVEV (reference sequence). This CDR3 contains 17 residues. The CDR3 sequence is CASSGGLAGGPQETQYF. The CDR3 bases are TGTGCCAGCAGTGGAGGACTAGCGGGAGGGCCCCAAGAGACCCAGTACTTC.

The rearrangement links TRBV4-1 to TRBJ1-2; TRBD1 aligns across 9 bases. CDR1 is MGHRA, CDR2 YSYEKL, per germline. CDR3 length: 13 residues. The ends lost 3 bases at V and 6 bases at J; junction bases unmatched: 2. The CDR3 here is CASSHWDRDGYTF. The CDR3 region has the DNA TGCGCCAGCAGCCATTGGGACAGGGATGGCTACACCTTC.

V usage is TRBV15 and J usage is TRBJ2-1; possible D gene TRBD1, 5 bases. From germline, CDR1 is LNHNV and CDR2 YYDKDF (reference sequence). Trimming removed 7 bases from V and 5 bases from J, with 15 bases in between. This CDR3 spans 14 amino acids. Here the CDR3 DNA reads TGTGCCACCAATATGCCAGGGCGAAACAATGAGCAGTTCTTC. This translates into CATNMPGRNNEQFF.

V is TRBV9 and J is TRBJ1-2; 10 bases map to TRBD1. Germline assignment: CDR1 SGDLS and CDR2 YYNGEE. The length of the CDR3 is 13 residues. J gave up 8 bases and V 7 bases, and 8 bases lay outside the gene matches. CDR3 in amino acids: CASSTTGGEGYTF. The CDR3 nucleotides are TGTGCCAGCTCAACGACAGGGGGCGAAGGCTACACCTTC.

The J gene is TRBJ1-2, the V gene TRBV7-9; D might be TRBD1 (5 bases). CDR1 is SEHNR and CDR2 is FQNEAQ in the germline V gene (reference sequence). Between the trimmed V and J ends, which lost 2 bases and 6 bases, there was a span of 22 bases. The CDR3 length is 17 residues. CDR3 amino acids: CASSLLDSPPGNDGYTF. The CDR3 bases are TGTGCCAGCAGCTTACTAGATTCCCCACCAGGGAATGATGGCTACACCTTC.

The rearrangement joins TRBV4-3 to TRBJ1-6, with D perhaps matching TRBD1 (6 bases). The CDR3 sequence is 15 residues long. The V gene's germline CDR1 is LGHNA and CDR2 YSLEER. Trimming removed 1 base at V and 6 bases at J, with 10 bases between. Written as DNA, the CDR3 is TGCGCCAGCAGCCAAGCCCCAGGGGTTAATTCACCCCTCCACTTT. Protein product: CASSQAPGVNSPLHF.

This chain uses TRBV6-1 with TRBJ1-2; D possibly corresponds to TRBD1 (6 bases). The CDR3 has 12 residues. V was cut by 6 bases and J by 6 bases, with 11 bases left in between. Per the germline V gene, CDR1 is MNHNS and CDR2 is SASEGT. The CDR3 coding sequence is TGTGCCAGCAGGAGGGGGGCGAATGGCTACACCTTC. It encodes CASRRGANGYTF.

The rearrangement uses TRBV29-1 and TRBJ2-1; 9 bases line up with TRBD2. The V and J ends lost 2 bases and 2 bases, in that order; junction bases with no gene match: 7. This CDR3 is built from 16 residues. CDR1 and CDR2 from the germline V gene are SQVTM and ANQGSEA. In DNA form, the CDR3 reads TGCAGCGTTGAATTGGAGGGCGGGGGGGCCTACAATGAGCAGTTCTTC. Protein: CSVELEGGGAYNEQFF.

The table lists this clone with a count of one. The V and J genes are TRBV6-1 and TRBJ1-3; the D is unclear. CDR1 is MNHNS and CDR2 is SASEGT in the germline V gene. V lost 6 bases and J lost 0, with 12 bases in between. The CDR3 is 15 residues long. CDR3 region: CASRKDGTSGNTIYF. The CDR3 region has the DNA TGTGCCAGCAGAAAGGACGGAACCTCTGGAAACACCATATATTTT.

V gene TRBV5-4 combines with J gene TRBJ2-2; the D gene is possibly TRBD1 (5 bases). Germline CDR1 reads SGHNT; CDR2 reads YYREEE (reference sequence). CDR3 length: 15 residues. The V end was cut by 1 base, the J end by 1 base, with 8 bases between. The DNA for the CDR3 is TGTGCCAGCAGCTTGTGGGGCCTGAACACCGGGGAGCTGTTTTTT. Its translation: CASSLWGLNTGELFF.

This clone appeared a few times. The same CDR3 is also encoded by other DNA sequences in this sample. The rearrangement uses TRBV27 and TRBJ2-7; D is unclear. The CDR3 runs 11 residues. Trimming took 3 bases from V and 5 from J, leaving 5 bases between them. Per the germline V gene, CDR1 is MNHEY and CDR2 is SMNVEV (reference sequence). The DNA for the CDR3 is TGTGCCAGCAGTTTTGGACACGAGCAGTACTTC. Translated: CASSFGHEQYF.

This clone turned up a few times. The chain uses TRBV6-5 and TRBJ2-1; tentatively, D is TRBD2 (6 bases). The CDR3 is 15 amino acids. Germline CDR1 and CDR2: MNHEY and SVGAGI. V lost 0 bases, J lost 3 bases, and 9 bases lay in between. CDR3 sequence: CASSYSAEGYNEQFF. The DNA for the CDR3 is TGTGCCAGCAGTTACTCGGCGGAGGGCTACAATGAGCAGTTCTTC.

V gene TRBV6-6 combines with J gene TRBJ1-4, with TRBD1 as a possible D gene (6 bases). This CDR3 is built from 14 residues. Looked up from germline, CDR1 is MNHNY and CDR2 is SVGAGI (reference sequence). With 6 bases removed from V and 6 bases from J, the gap between germline ends came to 14 bases. CDR3 in DNA: TGTGCCAGCAGCCCACGGGGGCTTGATGAAAAACTGTTTTTT. It encodes CASSPRGLDEKLFF.

The chain is built from TRBV14 and TRBJ2-5; 7 positions match TRBD1. This CDR3 comprises 14 residues. Losses at the gene ends were 2 bases for V and 2 bases for J; bases not matched to a gene: 2. Germline V lookup: CDR1 SGHDN, CDR2 FVKESK. CDR3 sequence reads: CASSQFRGQETQYF. The CDR3 bases are TGTGCCAGCAGCCAATTCAGGGGGCAAGAGACCCAGTACTTC. Complete variable domain (other parts from reference TRBV14 and TRBJ2-5): EAGVTQFPSHSVIEKGQTVTLRCDPISGHDNLYWYRRVMGKEIKFLLHFVKESKQDESGMPNNRFLAERTGGTYSTLKVQPAELEDSGVYFCASSQFRGQETQYFGPGTRLLVL.

With regard to this clone: Additional DNA sequences in this sample encode the identical CDR3. V and J are TRBV11-2 and TRBJ2-3; TRBD2 aligns across 10 bases. The CDR3 runs to 14 residues. Germline V gives CDR1 SGHAT, CDR2 FQNNGV. The junction had 1 base not matched to a gene; V was cut back by 3 bases and J by 4 bases. The CDR3 region has the DNA TGTGCCAGCAGCTTTAGCGGGGGGCCAGATACGCAGTATTTT. Protein product: CASSFSGGPDTQYF. Filled out from reference TRBV11-2 and TRBJ2-3, the complete variable domain reads EAGVAQSPRYKIIEKRQSVAFWCNPISGHATLYWYQQILGQGPKLLIQFQNNGVVDDSQLPKDRFSAERLKGVDSTLKIQPAKLEDSAVYLCASSFSGGPDTQYFGPGTRLTVL.

This clone has only one observation. J is TRBJ2-7 and V is TRBV5-6, with 9 positions matching TRBD1. This CDR3 spans 16 amino acids. The V segment lost 4 bases and the J segment 1 base; nucleotides outside the gene matches: 9. Germline V gives CDR1 SGHDT, CDR2 YYEEEE. CDR3 coding DNA: TGTGCCAGCAGCGGGTCAGGAGGGACAGGGTCCTACGAGCAGTACTTC. Encoded protein: CASSGSGGTGSYEQYF.